This TCR beta chain emerged from a study of blood T cell repertoires in COVID-19. At the level of the study: Samples came from the United States, Italy and Spain, spanning acute and convalescent COVID-19.

Per the original data handling: The authors estimated nucleated cell counts from reference gene primer amplification. TCRdb keeps only in-frame clones here, not all; method: immunoSEQ multiplex PCR. That table furnishes V, J and clone size, whereas the DNA furnished D and trimming. The sample holds some 170,000 clones, approximately 85% seen once. Per germline, CDR1 LGHNA and CDR2 YNFKEQ. The CDR3 is 15 residues long. J was trimmed by 1 base and V by 5 bases; bases with no gene match: 7. The TCR was taken from a man in his fifties or sixties with active or convalescent COVID-19. The rearrangement uses TRBV4-2 and TRBJ1-1; 7 bases line up with TRBD1. Material: peripheral blood. The CDR3 DNA reads as TGTGCCAGCAGCAATCTCGACAGGGAGAACACTGAAGCTTTCTTT. Translation gives CASSNLDRENTEAFF.